This T cell receptor beta chain came from a study of T cells in women clearing cervical HPV infection (dated by TCRdb to the late 2010s). In the study overall: The cases were roughly 23 women with histologically confirmed HPV16-related CIN3 or worse, and 2 of those women had invasive cancers. Blood from cases was drawn at the visit where the lesion was first identified, while blood from controls was drawn once the infection was no longer detected. Cases had a median age of approximately 35 years compared with approximately 41 for controls, and baseline characteristics showed no significant differences between the groups. The controls were some 23 women whose single incident HPV16 infection cleared within 12 months with no development of precancer or cancer. In the parent cohort, 10,049 women aged 18 or older were enrolled in Guanacaste, Costa Rica, during about 1992 to 1994 and then followed for approximately 7 years. HLA typing was available for only a few women, so HLA type could not be excluded as a confounder. Cases and controls were matched on age within five years and on year of sample collection. The exploratory proof-of-principle case-control study was nested within the Guanacaste HPV Natural History Study in Costa Rica and compared TCR repertoires across cervical HPV16 outcomes. For cases, a median interval of roughly 150 days, with an interquartile range of roughly 85 to 220 days, was observed between lesion detection and blood sampling. As quality controls, five blinded duplicates were added to each group, bringing the total to about 60 samples made up of roughly 50 participants and approximately 10 replicates.

Every participant had a single incident cervical HPV16 infection, and women with prevalent HPV16 infections were excluded. Cervical HPV DNA was detected with MY09/MY11 PCR, and genotyping was done with dot-blot hybridization. About 14 mL of heparinized blood were centrifuged, and the buffy coat was split into aliquots, frozen at -30 degrees C, and then kept at -80 degrees C. QIAGEN kits were used to extract genomic DNA from the buffy coat specimens. From V the trimming removes 3 bases and from J it removes 6 bases, while the gene matches leave 8 bases of the junction unaccounted for. Via the germline V gene (reference sequence), CDR1 is MNHEY and CDR2 SMNVEV. Measured from the cysteine to the phenylalanine, the CDR3 is 15 residues long. Only the CDR3 bases that were read are kept: 36 of them, in frame from base 1. What the study reported, not specific to this receptor: Because the number of T cells in each sample was unknown, differences in richness could reflect differing T-cell content rather than repertoire biology. The cross-sectional design could not show whether associations preceded infection or resulted from it; effector/memory subsets and HPV-specific T cells were not isolated. By combining richness with V gene abundances, random forest classifiers separated cases from controls with an estimated AUC of under 0.85. Significantly higher TCR repertoire richness was observed in CIN3+ cases than in controls across sequencing depths, whereas no difference in evenness was found. Cases had lower TRBV6-7 relative abundance than controls (about 0.1% versus 0.15%; Bonferroni P = 0.0008).

Comments on this clone: Its antigen remains undetermined. The CDR3 goes on 3 residues after the read ends, and that part is filled in from the germline J gene.

Using the immunoSEQ assay, multiplex PCR amplified TCR beta CDR3 regions from an average of 1200 ng of genomic DNA per sample. Primer bias was corrected in the assay by using a complete synthetic TCR repertoire to establish an amplification baseline. Amplicons were sequenced on the Illumina platform. Regarding the original processing steps: Sequences were error-corrected by clustering with frequency ratios and a modified nearest-neighbor algorithm and were then analyzed in the immunoSEQ Analyzer with IMGT gene definitions. At each rarefaction depth, TCR richness and evenness were averaged across 20 rarefaction repeats, and any sample with fewer sequences than the depth was left out. V, D and J gene relative abundances were compared between groups with Wilcoxon rank sum tests, applying FDR correction. An intraclass correlation of about 96% for TCR richness and an average of roughly 76% across some 66 gene segments were obtained from the blinded duplicates. This is the immuneACCESS table as TCRdb keeps it, with only in-frame sequences that have V and J called. A part of the clones is gone; compared with another copy, unresolved V genes explain less than half, and the rest is unexplained. Clone size and V and J calls were adopted from that table, with D and trimming inferred from the DNA. The table for this sample records about 14,000 clones. The ten largest clones take up approximately 7.7% of the sample.

In this chain, TRBV27 is recombined with TRBJ2-7; 10 bases in between match TRBD2. This sequence originates from a woman aged 18 to 75 with a cervical HPV16 infection that either progressed to CIN3+ or cleared (not recorded which). The sequencing sample was made of blood buffy coat. The part of the CDR3 DNA that was read is TGTGCCAGCAGTTTTCGGCTAGCGGGAGTCGCCGAG. It translates to CASSFRLAGVAE. The whole CDR3 is CASSFRLAGVAEQYF.